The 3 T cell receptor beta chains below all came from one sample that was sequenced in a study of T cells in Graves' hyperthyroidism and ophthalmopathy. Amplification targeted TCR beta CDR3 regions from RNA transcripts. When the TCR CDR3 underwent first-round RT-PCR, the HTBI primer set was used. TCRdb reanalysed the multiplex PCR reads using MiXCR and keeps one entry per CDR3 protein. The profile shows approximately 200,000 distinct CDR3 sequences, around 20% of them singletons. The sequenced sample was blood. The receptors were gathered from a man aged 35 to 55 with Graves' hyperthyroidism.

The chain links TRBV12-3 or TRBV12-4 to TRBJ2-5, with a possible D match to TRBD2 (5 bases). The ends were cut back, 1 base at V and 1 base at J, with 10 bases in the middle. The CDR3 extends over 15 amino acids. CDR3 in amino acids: CASSLGRLAQETQYF. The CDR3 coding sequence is TGTGCCAGCAGTTTAGGTCGTCTAGCCCAAGAGACCCAGTACTTC.

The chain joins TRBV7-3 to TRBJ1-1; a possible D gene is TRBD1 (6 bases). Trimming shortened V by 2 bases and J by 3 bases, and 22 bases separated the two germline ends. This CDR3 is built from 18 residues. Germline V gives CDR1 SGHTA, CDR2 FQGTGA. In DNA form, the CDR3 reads TGTGCCAGCAGCTTATACGGCGGGACACCTTCCCGGGACACTGAAGCTTTCTTT. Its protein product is CASSLYGGTPSRDTEAFF. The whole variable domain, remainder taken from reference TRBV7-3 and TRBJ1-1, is GAGVSQTPSNKVTEKGKYVELRCDPISGHTALYWYRQSLGQGPEFLIYFQGTGAADDSGLPNDRFFAVRPEGSVSTLKIQRTERGDSAVYLCASSLYGGTPSRDTEAFFGQGTRLTVV.

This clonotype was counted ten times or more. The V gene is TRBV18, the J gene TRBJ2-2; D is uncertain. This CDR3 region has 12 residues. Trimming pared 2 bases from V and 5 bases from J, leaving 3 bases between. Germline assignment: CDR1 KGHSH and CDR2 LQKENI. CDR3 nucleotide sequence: TGTGCCAGCTCACCAGGGACCGGGGAGCTGTTTTTT. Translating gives CASSPGTGELFF. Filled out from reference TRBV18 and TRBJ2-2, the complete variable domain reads NAGVMQNPRHLVRRRGQEARLRCSPMKGHSHVYWYRQLPEEGLKFMVYLQKENIIDESGMPKERFSAEFPKEGPSILRIQQVVRGDSAAYFCASSPGTGELFFGEGSRLTVL.